Below, 27 T cell receptor beta chains from the same sample are listed, as sequenced in a study of cytotoxic CD8 clonotypes in ibrutinib-treated CLL. Only in-frame clones appear in the TCRdb table, and some are missing; sequencing was by immunoSEQ multiplex PCR. This sample has some 200,000 clones, with 70% to 75% found just once. Sequenced here: PBMCs, sampled after 12 months of ibrutinib treatment. These receptors all come from a human donor with chronic lymphocytic leukemia.

The J gene is TRBJ1-1, the V gene TRBV5-5; D gene unclear. The V gene lost 4 bases and the J gene lost 0 bases, with 13 bases spanning the gap. This CDR3 contains 15 residues. Per the germline V gene, CDR1 is SGHKS and CDR2 is YYEKEE (reference sequence). The CDR3 nucleotides are TGTGCCAGCAGCGTAAACAGCCTCCTGAACACTGAAGCTTTCTTT. It codes for CASSVNSLLNTEAFF.

As for this clone: This CDR3 is also generated by other DNA sequences in the sample. CDR3 residues: CASSYSAGPYEQYF. The CDR3 nucleotides read TGTGCCAGCAGTTACTCGGCCGGACCCTACGAGCAGTACTTC. The chain has TRBV6-5 and TRBJ2-7; no clear D gene. Trimming pared 0 bases from V and 2 bases from J, leaving 8 bases between. The CDR3 contains 14 residues. Germline loops: CDR1 MNHEY, CDR2 SVGAGI.

The sample holds many counts of this clone. The chain has TRBV6-5 and TRBJ2-7; tentatively, D is TRBD1 or TRBD2 (5 bases each). V was trimmed by 8 bases and J by 6 bases, leaving 23 bases between them. The CDR3 is 15 amino acids. In germline, CDR1 is MNHEY, CDR2 SVGAGI. Written as DNA, the CDR3 is TGTGCCAGCCAATACGAAGGTGGGACGCCCGGCGAGCAGTACTTC. It yields the protein CASQYEGGTPGEQYF.

The chain combines TRBV2 with TRBJ1-1; TRBD1 aligns across 7 bases. The V segment lost 6 bases and the J segment 2 bases; nucleotides outside the gene matches: 6. The CDR3 runs to 14 residues. Looked up from germline, CDR1 is SNHLY and CDR2 is FYNNEI. The DNA for the CDR3 is TGTGCCAGCAGCTACAGGGGACCCAACACTGAAGCTTTCTTT. It codes for CASSYRGPNTEAFF.

The genes are TRBV7-8 and TRBJ1-1; D is possibly TRBD1 (6 bases). This CDR3 spans 13 amino acids. Germline V lookup: CDR1 SGHVS, CDR2 FQNEAQ. Deletions cut 1 base from V and 10 bases from J, with 13 bases between. As DNA, the CDR3 is TGTGCCAGCAGCTTAGGGGGGCAGGTGATAGCTTTCTTT. Translation gives CASSLGGQVIAFF.

This clone has just one count. CDR3 bases: TGTGCCAGCAGCGTTTCGACAGGGGGGTACGAGCAGTACTTC. It codes for CASSVSTGGYEQYF. V and J are TRBV9 and TRBJ2-7; 9 nucleotides line up with TRBD1. The CDR3 extends over 14 amino acids. Trimming removed 2 bases from V and 4 bases from J; junction bases left unmatched: 4. Germline V gene lookup returns CDR1 SGDLS and CDR2 YYNGEE.

The genes are TRBV11-2 and TRBJ1-5, with a possible D match to TRBD1 (5 bases). The CDR3 has 13 amino acids. CDR1 and CDR2 (germline): SGHAT, FQNNGV. Trimming shortened V by 2 bases and J by 4 bases, and 6 bases separated the two germline ends. Here the CDR3 DNA reads TGTGCCAGCAGCTTATCAGGGAATCAGCCCCAGCATTTT. Encoded protein: CASSLSGNQPQHF.

The CDR3 DNA sequence: TGTGCCAGCAGTTACTCGTCACGGACTCCAACGGGAAAACTGTTTTTT. It yields the protein CASSYSSRTPTGKLFF. This sequence joins TRBV6-5 and TRBJ1-4; D is ambiguous. CDR1 and CDR2 from the germline V gene are MNHEY and SVGAGI. V was shortened by 0 bases and J by 10 bases, with 18 bases between the two germline ends. There are 16 residues in the CDR3.

The rearrangement links TRBV6-5 to TRBJ1-1; the D gene is possibly TRBD1 (6 bases). V was trimmed by 0 bases and J by 6 bases, leaving 14 bases between them. From germline, CDR1 is MNHEY and CDR2 SVGAGI. This CDR3 region has 15 residues. CDR3 in DNA: TGTGCCAGCAGTTACTCGTCGGCAGGGGACCCTGAAGCTTTCTTT. This codes for CASSYSSAGDPEAFF.

The rearrangement uses TRBV5-1 and TRBJ2-3; D might be TRBD2 (5 bases). Germline CDR1 reads SGHRS; CDR2 reads YFSETQ. Trimming took 2 bases from V and 5 from J, leaving 12 bases between them. There are 14 residues in the CDR3. The CDR3 coding sequence is TGCGCCAGCAGCTTAGGTCAGGCGGGAGATACGCAGTATTTT. This translates into CASSLGQAGDTQYF.

The chain is built from TRBV27 and TRBJ2-1; a weak D match, TRBD1 (5 bases). This CDR3 has 21 residues. The V gene's germline CDR1 is MNHEY and CDR2 SMNVEV (reference sequence). Trimming took off 1 base at V and 2 bases at J, with 27 bases between the two ends. The CDR3 reads CASSLFPQIRALYQAYNEQFF. The CDR3 DNA follows: TGTGCCAGCAGTTTATTCCCCCAGATCAGGGCGCTGTATCAAGCCTACAATGAGCAGTTCTTC.

This chain joins TRBV7-8 and TRBJ2-3, with D possibly called TRBD1 or TRBD2 (5 bases each). The germline V gene has CDR1 SGHVS and CDR2 FQNEAQ. The CDR3 is 13 residues long. Trimming shortened V by 5 bases and J by 6 bases, and 12 bases separated the two germline ends. CDR3 amino acids: CASSLGPPDTQYF. CDR3 bases: TGTGCCAGCAGCCTGGGACCACCGGATACGCAGTATTTT. Full variable domain (rest looked up from reference TRBV7-8 and TRBJ2-3): GAGVSQSPRYKVAKRGQDVALRCDPISGHVSLFWYQQALGQGPEFLTYFQNEAQLDKSGLPSDRFFAERPEGSVSTLKIQRTQQEDSAVYLCASSLGPPDTQYFGPGTRLTVL.

This clone occurred many times. The chain combines TRBV7-8 with TRBJ2-1; D remains ambiguous. There are 13 residues in the CDR3. CDR1 is SGHVS, CDR2 FQNEAQ, per germline. V was shortened by 5 bases and J by 9 bases, with 14 bases between the two germline ends. CDR3 DNA sequence: TGTGCCAGCAGCACACCCCTCTCGTTTGAGCAGTTCTTC. The encoded protein is CASSTPLSFEQFF.

The chain joins TRBV5-1 to TRBJ1-2, with 8 bases aligning to TRBD1. V shed 1 base, J shed 4 bases, and the junction held 12 bases outside the gene matches. This CDR3 spans 17 amino acids. CDR1 and CDR2 from the germline V gene are SGHRS and YFSETQ. CDR3 DNA sequence: TGCGCCAGCAGCTTGTTTTTGGCAGGGGGCGGGATCTATGGCTACACCTTC. It is translated as CASSLFLAGGGIYGYTF.

The chain links TRBV4-2 to TRBJ2-7; possibly TRBD1 for D (5 bases). The germline V gene encodes CDR1 LGHNA and CDR2 YNFKEQ. The CDR3 runs 14 residues. V lost 1 base and J 3 bases, leaving 10 bases between the germline ends. The CDR3 sequence: CASSQVDRNYEQYF. CDR3 in DNA: TGTGCCAGCAGCCAAGTCGACAGAAACTACGAGCAGTACTTC.

The chain employs TRBV7-2 and TRBJ2-3; 8 positions match TRBD2. Trimming cost V 6 bases and J 6 bases; bases outside gene matches: 14. Germline V gives CDR1 SGHTA, CDR2 FQGNSA. The CDR3 consists of 16 residues. The CDR3 protein is CASRSRLALRLDTQYF. The DNA for the CDR3 is TGTGCCAGCAGATCAAGACTAGCGTTAAGATTGGATACGCAGTATTTT.

This chain connects TRBV28 to TRBJ2-7; D is uncertain. CDR3 length: 14 residues. V gave up 6 bases and J gave up 1 base, with 13 bases separating them. Per germline, CDR1 MDHEN and CDR2 SYDVKM. For the CDR3, the DNA is TGTGCCAGCAGCTGGATGTTGGAGTCCTACGAGCAGTACTTC. Its translation: CASSWMLESYEQYF.

The sample holds a few counts of this clone. The chain joins TRBV30 to TRBJ2-5, with TRBD2 matching 8 bases. Germline trimming cut 0 bases from V and 5 bases from J; bases unmatched to any gene: 8. This CDR3 comprises 15 residues. Germline V gene lookup returns CDR1 GTSNPN and CDR2 SVGIG (reference sequence). The CDR3 sequence: CAWSVYSGTGETQYF. In DNA, the CDR3 is TGTGCCTGGAGTGTTTATAGCGGGACGGGGGAGACCCAGTACTTC.

The count of this clone is one. The chain has TRBV30 and TRBJ2-1, with D perhaps matching TRBD2 (5 bases). The V gene's germline CDR1 is GTSNPN and CDR2 SVGIG (reference sequence). V lost 5 bases to trimming and J lost 5 bases, with 13 bases between them. This CDR3 comprises 13 residues. The DNA for the CDR3 is TGTGCCTGGGGTTATCTCGGGGACAATGAGCAGTTCTTC. Translation gives CAWGYLGDNEQFF.

This clone occurred once. V and J are TRBV5-1 and TRBJ2-1; TRBD2 aligns across 10 bases. This CDR3 has 16 amino acids. Germline values: CDR1 SGHRS, CDR2 YFSETQ. V was pared by 3 bases and J by 8 bases, with 11 bases of the junction left unmatched. Here the CDR3 DNA reads TGCGCCAGCAGCTCTCCTAGATTAGCGGGGGGAGATGAGCAGTTCTTC. Translating gives CASSSPRLAGGDEQFF.

The chain joins TRBV25-1 to TRBJ2-2; possible D gene TRBD1, 6 bases. The length of the CDR3 is 13 residues. Germline V gene lookup returns CDR1 MGHDK and CDR2 SYGVNS. The V gene lost 6 bases and the J gene lost 6 bases, with 11 bases spanning the gap. The CDR3 nucleotides read TGTGCCAGCAGCCAACAGGGCTCCGGGGAGCTGTTTTTT. This translates into CASSQQGSGELFF. The complete variable domain, with remaining parts taken from reference TRBV25-1 and TRBJ2-2, reads EADIYQTPRYLVIGTGKKITLECSQTMGHDKMYWYQQDPGMELHLIHYSYGVNSTEKGDLSSESTVSRIRTEHFPLTLESARPSHTSQYLCASSQQGSGELFFGEGSRLTVL.

The rearrangement links TRBV30 to TRBJ1-2, with D possibly being TRBD1 (5 bases). The V and J ends lost 3 bases and 4 bases respectively, with 15 bases between them. This CDR3 is built from 14 residues. Germline assignment: CDR1 GTSNPN and CDR2 SVGIG (reference sequence). The CDR3: CAWSLTGTVYGYTF. The CDR3 DNA sequence: TGTGCCTGGAGCCTAACCGGGACGGTCTATGGCTACACCTTC.

V is TRBV2 and J is TRBJ2-5, with 8 positions matching TRBD2. Germline CDR1 SNHLY, CDR2 FYNNEI. The CDR3 runs to 14 residues. The V segment lost 6 bases and the J segment 3 bases; nucleotides outside the gene matches: 6. The CDR3 reads CASRAGGFEETQYF. The CDR3 nucleotides are TGTGCCAGCAGGGCGGGGGGATTTGAAGAGACCCAGTACTTC.

The genes are TRBV25-1 and TRBJ2-1; 9 nucleotides match TRBD2. Trimming removed 4 bases from V and 7 bases from J; junction bases left unmatched: 5. Germline V gene lookup returns CDR1 MGHDK and CDR2 SYGVNS. The CDR3 spans 14 residues. The CDR3 spells CASSGLAGRNEQFF. CDR3 nucleotide sequence: TGTGCCAGCAGTGGTCTAGCGGGAAGGAATGAGCAGTTCTTC.

The rearrangement uses TRBV5-1 and TRBJ1-1, with 10 bases lining up with TRBD1. This CDR3 has 17 residues. The V gene's germline CDR1 is SGHRS and CDR2 YFSETQ. J was trimmed by 3 bases and V by 4 bases; bases with no gene match: 12. CDR3 sequence reads: CASSRLRQGASDTEAFF. CDR3 DNA: TGCGCCAGCAGCCGCCTCCGACAGGGGGCGTCAGACACTGAAGCTTTCTTT.

The chain uses TRBV27 and TRBJ2-1; 15 bases are shared with TRBD2. V was clipped by 5 bases and J by 4 bases; unmatched bases: 3. From germline, CDR1 is MNHEY and CDR2 SMNVEV (reference sequence). CDR3 size: 16 residues. CDR3 region: CASSPGTSGRYNEQFF. For the CDR3, the DNA is TGTGCCAGCAGTCCCGGGACTAGCGGGAGGTACAATGAGCAGTTCTTC.

The J gene is TRBJ2-5, the V gene TRBV5-1; D ambiguous. Looked up from germline, CDR1 is SGHRS and CDR2 is YFSETQ. V was cut by 2 bases and J by 1 base, with 3 bases left in between. The CDR3 loop spans 12 amino acids. The CDR3 sequence: CASSFTQETQYF. CDR3 bases: TGCGCCAGCAGCTTTACCCAAGAGACCCAGTACTTC.